The T cell receptor (beta chain) under discussion was sequenced for a study of shared clonotypes between healthy human individuals. Regarding the study as a whole: An anticipated effect of sequencing depth on clonotype sharing among donors was recognized.

Note on this clone: Its antigen remains unknown.

Germline-derived CDR1 and CDR2 are SGHNT and YYREEE (reference sequence). The V and J ends lost 6 bases and 3 bases respectively, with 14 bases between them. This CDR3 spans 14 amino acids. Each subset's genomic DNA was shared equally among a number of immunoSEQ plates. The replicate PCRs on unsorted PBMC were given approximately 0.3 ug DNA, which is 30,000 to 35,000 T cell genomes. Methods used by the authors: Junction-only sequences produced by ImmunoSEQ had no quality scores, so filtering differed. Clones were sequenced by immunoSEQ multiplex PCR, and TCRdb holds only the in-frame ones, with some missing. V and J calls and clone size are given by that table; D and trimming were obtained from the DNA. The sample carries over 400,000 clones, approximately 81% recorded once.

This TCR was recovered from a woman in her 40s in good health. Some clones in this sample may be carry-over from other donors' samples. The rearrangement links TRBV5-4 to TRBJ2-3; the D gene is possibly TRBD2 (5 bases). The specimen was PBMCs. CDR3 nucleotide sequence: TGTGCCAGCAACGCCGCCGAGGGTACAGATACGCAGTATTTT. This sequence encodes CASNAAEGTDTQYF.